The next 17 T cell receptor beta chains were all read from a single sample in a study of T cells in Graves' hyperthyroidism and ophthalmopathy. RNA transcripts yielded amplified TCR beta CDR3 regions. Using the HTBI primer set, a first-round RT-PCR was run on the TCR CDR3. TCRdb called the multiplex PCR reads again in MiXCR, with one record for every CDR3 protein. This table has about 370,000 distinct CDR3 sequences, roughly 15% appearing once. Source material: blood. The receptors shown here come from a woman aged 60-75 years with Graves' ophthalmopathy.

This clonotype was observed many times. The gene calls are TRBV12-3 or TRBV12-4 and TRBJ2-7; D remains unclear. The V end was cut by 5 bases, the J end by 9 bases, with 17 bases between. There are 13 residues in the CDR3. The CDR3 sequence is CASSLITTSAQYF. In DNA, the CDR3 is TGTGCCAGCAGTCTAATTACAACGTCAGCGCAGTACTTC.

This clonotype was observed at least ten times. The chain couples TRBV28 to TRBJ1-5; a possible D gene is TRBD1 (6 bases). CDR1 and CDR2 (germline): MDHEN, SYDVKM. This CDR3 is 15 amino acids long. The V end was cut by 10 bases, the J end by 0 bases, with 16 bases between. CDR3 residues: CATLIGGVSNQPQHF. CDR3 nucleotide sequence: TGTGCCACCCTGATAGGGGGGGTTAGCAATCAGCCCCAGCATTTT.

This clonotype was detected many times. The chain employs TRBV28 and TRBJ2-2; tentative D call: TRBD1 (5 bases). The length of the CDR3 is 17 residues. The germline V gene has CDR1 MDHEN and CDR2 SYDVKM. Trimming removed 1 base from V and 7 bases from J, with 19 bases in between. The CDR3 DNA reads as TGTGCCAGCAGTTTATCAGTCGAACAGGCCCCCAGCGGGGAGCTGTTTTTT. Residues: CASSLSVEQAPSGELFF.

This clonotype occurred a few times. The chain carries TRBV10-1 and TRBJ1-4, with 7 nucleotides matching TRBD1. The germline V gene encodes CDR1 WNHNN and CDR2 SYGVQD (reference sequence). This CDR3 is 14 amino acids long. Trimming took 5 bases from V and 7 from J; bases not matched to a gene: 7. The chain's CDR3 is CASSSDRRGEKLFF. CDR3 DNA: TGCGCCAGCAGTTCGGACAGGCGGGGTGAAAAACTGTTTTTT.

This clonotype was observed a few times. This rearrangement joins TRBV6-1 to TRBJ2-1, with D perhaps matching TRBD1 (6 bases). Trimming shortened V by 2 bases and J by 7 bases, and 9 bases separated the two germline ends. Per the germline V gene, CDR1 is MNHNS and CDR2 is SASEGT. The CDR3 spans 13 residues. CDR3 region: CASSEPTGNEQFF. The CDR3 region has the DNA TGTGCCAGCAGTGAACCAACAGGGAATGAGCAGTTCTTC.

In this sample, this clonotype turned up many times. The V and J genes are TRBV2 and TRBJ2-2; possibly TRBD1 or TRBD2 for D (5 bases each). In germline, CDR1 is SNHLY, CDR2 FYNNEI. The CDR3 runs to 14 residues. Trimming took off 5 bases at V and 2 bases at J, with 9 bases between the two ends. The CDR3 protein is CASSRDRNTGELFF. DNA for the CDR3: TGTGCCAGCAGTCGGGACCGTAACACCGGGGAGCTGTTTTTT.

This clonotype showed up many times. The chain combines TRBV6-1 with TRBJ1-2; a possible D gene is TRBD1 (5 bases). This CDR3 has 11 amino acids. The germline V gene has CDR1 MNHNS and CDR2 SASEGT. Trimming shortened V by 6 bases and J by 8 bases, and 10 bases separated the two germline ends. The CDR3 protein is CASSPGGGYTF. The DNA of the CDR3 is TGTGCCAGCAGCCCCGGGGGGGGCTACACCTTC.

This clonotype has at least ten counts. The gene calls are TRBV5-1 and TRBJ2-1; 11 nucleotides agree with TRBD1. J was trimmed by 6 bases and V by 0 bases; bases with no gene match: 5. Germline CDR1 and CDR2: SGHRS and YFSETQ. The CDR3 consists of 16 residues. This CDR3 reads CASSLGTGGAVNEQFF. Here the CDR3 DNA reads TGCGCCAGCAGCTTGGGGACAGGGGGCGCGGTCAATGAGCAGTTCTTC.

This clonotype was detected ten times or more. The chain couples TRBV3-1 to TRBJ2-3, with 9 bases that match TRBD2. The CDR3 spans 16 residues. V shed 0 bases, J shed 1 base, and the junction held 2 bases outside the gene matches. The germline CDR1 and CDR2 sequences are LGHDT and YNNKEL (reference sequence). The CDR3 sequence: CASSQDWTSGTDTQYF. CDR3 nucleotides: TGTGCCAGCAGCCAAGATTGGACTAGCGGCACAGATACGCAGTATTTT.

J is TRBJ2-1 and V is TRBV20-1; TRBD2 matches at 7 bases. The CDR3 is 16 residues long. The germline gives CDR1 DFQATT, CDR2 SNEGSKA (reference sequence). The junction had 11 bases not matched to a gene; V was cut back by 0 bases and J by 6 bases. Here the CDR3 reads CSAREGRGLGGNEQFF. CDR3 nucleotide sequence: TGCAGTGCTAGAGAAGGTCGAGGACTAGGAGGCAATGAGCAGTTCTTC.

On this clonotype itself: Since a much larger clone is just one base distant, this may be a read error. CDR3 sequence: CASSFRDGSYEQYF. The CDR3 nucleotides read TGTGCCAGCAGCTTCCGGGACGGATCCTACGAGCAGTACTTC. This rearrangement joins TRBV5-4 to TRBJ2-7; D tentatively reads TRBD1 or TRBD2 (5 bases each). CDR1 is SGHNT, CDR2 YYREEE, per germline (reference sequence). Trimming shortened V by 2 bases and J by 1 base, and 10 bases separated the two germline ends. The CDR3 runs 14 residues.

This clonotype was found many times. This sequence joins TRBV20-1 and TRBJ2-5; D gene ambiguous. Between the trimmed V and J ends, which lost 6 bases and 5 bases, there was a span of 4 bases. Germline V gene sequence: CDR1 DFQATT, CDR2 SNEGSKA (reference sequence). The CDR3 runs to 9 residues. This chain's CDR3 is CSARETQYF. The CDR3 DNA is TGCAGTGCAAGGGAGACCCAGTACTTC.

This clonotype occurred many times. CDR3 sequence (DNA): TGTGCCAGCAGCCCCAGGGGGCGCGGCTATGGCTACACCTTC. Protein sequence: CASSPRGRGYGYTF. The chain carries TRBV3-1 and TRBJ1-2, with 8 nucleotides matching TRBD1. In germline, CDR1 is LGHDT, CDR2 YNNKEL (reference sequence). Trimming removed 4 bases from V and 4 bases from J; junction bases left unmatched: 5. The CDR3 has 14 residues.

This chain joins TRBV29-1 and TRBJ1-2; 9 nucleotides align to TRBD1. The J segment lost 7 bases and the V segment lost 3 bases, leaving 6 bases of the junction unmatched. Germline V gene data show CDR1 as SQVTM and CDR2 as ANQGSEA. The CDR3 sequence is 13 residues long. CDR3 sequence (DNA): TGCAGCGTTGACAGGGAGACAGGGGGTGGCTACACCTTC. Protein product: CSVDRETGGGYTF.

This clonotype was found a few times. The rearrangement links TRBV7-9 to TRBJ1-1; TRBD1 is a possible D gene (5 bases). V dropped 5 bases and J dropped 7 bases, with 11 bases sitting between them. Germline CDR1 is SEHNR and CDR2 is FQNEAQ (reference sequence). This CDR3 is built from 12 residues. CDR3 sequence (DNA): TGTGCCAGCAGCCCCAGGGCCGGTGAAGCTTTCTTT. Translating gives CASSPRAGEAFF.

The table lists this clonotype with a count of one. CDR3 DNA sequence: TGTGCCAGCAGCTTGTGGAGGGCCGTGAACACTGAAGCTTTCTTT. This codes for CASSLWRAVNTEAFF. The chain joins TRBV5-5 to TRBJ1-1, with no clear D. The germline gives CDR1 SGHKS, CDR2 YYEKEE (reference sequence). Trimming took off 1 base at V and 0 bases at J, with 10 bases between the two ends. This CDR3 is 15 amino acids long.

This clonotype was detected only a few times. V is TRBV6-5 and J is TRBJ1-3; D is unresolved. CDR1 MNHEY and CDR2 SVGAGI come from the germline V gene. The CDR3 loop spans 17 amino acids. With 0 bases removed from V and 0 bases from J, the gap between germline ends came to 12 bases. CDR3: CASSYSNAAGSGNTIYF. For the CDR3, the DNA is TGTGCCAGCAGTTACTCGAATGCAGCGGGCTCTGGAAACACCATATATTTT.